This TCR beta chain derives from a study of Ad26.COV2.S vaccination and SARS-CoV-2 variants. The data were produced by immunoSEQ multiplex PCR, yet TCRdb's version contains in-frame clones alone and is incomplete. The table includes 440,000 or so clones, 90% detected once. Treatment: some 20 received Ad26.COV2.S at low or high dose, single or two shots; 5 received placebo; per-sample allocation not given. All samples were drawn on day 63, counting from the first vaccine or placebo injection. This sequence originates from a person between 18 and 65 years old who received the Ad26.COV2.S COVID-19 vaccine or a placebo. The sequences come from peripheral blood, collected in a trial of Ad26.COV2.S vaccine versus placebo.

The CDR3: CASSLGRANEKLFF. CDR3 coding DNA: TGTGCCAGCAGCCTGGGAAGGGCTAATGAAAAACTGTTTTTT. V gene TRBV7-9 combines with J gene TRBJ1-4, with D unresolved. The CDR3 extends over 14 amino acids. Trimming cost V 5 bases and J 3 bases, with 10 bases left between them. Germline V lookup: CDR1 SEHNR, CDR2 FQNEAQ (reference sequence).